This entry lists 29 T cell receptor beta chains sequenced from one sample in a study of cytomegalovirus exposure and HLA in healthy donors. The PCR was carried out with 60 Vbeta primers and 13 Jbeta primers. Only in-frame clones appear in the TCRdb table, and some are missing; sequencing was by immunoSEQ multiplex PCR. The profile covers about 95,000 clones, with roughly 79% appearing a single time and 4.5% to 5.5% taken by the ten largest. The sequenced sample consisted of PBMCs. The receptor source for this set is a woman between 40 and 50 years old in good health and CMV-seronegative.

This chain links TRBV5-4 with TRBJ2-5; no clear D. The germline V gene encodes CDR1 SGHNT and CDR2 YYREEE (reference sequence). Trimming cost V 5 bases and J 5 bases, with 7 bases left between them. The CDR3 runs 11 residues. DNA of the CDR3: TGTGCCAGCAGAGCCGGTGAGACCCAGTACTTC. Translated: CASRAGETQYF.

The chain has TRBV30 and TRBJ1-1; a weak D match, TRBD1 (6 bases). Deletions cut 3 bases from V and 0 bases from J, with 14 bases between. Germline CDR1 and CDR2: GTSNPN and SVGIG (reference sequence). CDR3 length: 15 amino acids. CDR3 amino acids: CAWRGRGGMNTEAFF. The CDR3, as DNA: TGTGCCTGGAGAGGGAGGGGGGGTATGAACACTGAAGCTTTCTTT.

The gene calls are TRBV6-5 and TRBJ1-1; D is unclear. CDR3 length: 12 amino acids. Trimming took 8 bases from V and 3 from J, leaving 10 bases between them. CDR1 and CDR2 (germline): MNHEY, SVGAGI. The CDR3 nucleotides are TGTGCCAGCCGGGGTGGGTACACTGAAGCTTTCTTT. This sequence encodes CASRGGYTEAFF.

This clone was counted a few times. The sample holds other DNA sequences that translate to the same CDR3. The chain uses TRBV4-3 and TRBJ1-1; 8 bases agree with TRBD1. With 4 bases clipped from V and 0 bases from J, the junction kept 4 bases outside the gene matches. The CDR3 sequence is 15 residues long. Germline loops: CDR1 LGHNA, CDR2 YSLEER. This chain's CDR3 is CASSLGQGMNTEAFF. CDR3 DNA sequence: TGCGCCAGCAGCCTCGGACAGGGAATGAACACTGAAGCTTTCTTT.

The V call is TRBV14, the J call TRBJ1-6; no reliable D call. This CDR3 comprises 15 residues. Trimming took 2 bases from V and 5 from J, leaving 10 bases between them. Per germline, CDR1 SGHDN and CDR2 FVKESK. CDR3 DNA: TGTGCCAGCAGCCAATCCGGGAGAAATAATTCACCCCTCCACTTT. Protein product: CASSQSGRNNSPLHF.

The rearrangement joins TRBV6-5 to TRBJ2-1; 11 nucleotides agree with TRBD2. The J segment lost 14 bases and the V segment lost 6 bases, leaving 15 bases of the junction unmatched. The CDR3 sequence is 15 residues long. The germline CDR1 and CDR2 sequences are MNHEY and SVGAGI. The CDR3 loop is CASSRPGTSGPREFF. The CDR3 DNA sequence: TGTGCCAGCAGCCGTCCCGGGACTAGCGGCCCCCGGGAGTTCTTC.

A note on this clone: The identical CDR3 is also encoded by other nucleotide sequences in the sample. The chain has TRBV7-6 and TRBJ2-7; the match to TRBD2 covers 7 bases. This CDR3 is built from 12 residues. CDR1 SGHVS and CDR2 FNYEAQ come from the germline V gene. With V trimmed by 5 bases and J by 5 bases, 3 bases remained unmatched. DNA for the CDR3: TGTGCCAGCAGCCATCGGGAGGACGAGCAGTACTTC. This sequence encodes CASSHREDEQYF.

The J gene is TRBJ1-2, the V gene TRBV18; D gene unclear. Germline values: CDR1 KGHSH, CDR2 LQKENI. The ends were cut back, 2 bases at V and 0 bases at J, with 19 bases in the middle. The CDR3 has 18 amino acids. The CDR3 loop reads CASSPVVSRSRSNYGYTF. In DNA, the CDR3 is TGTGCCAGCTCACCAGTCGTTTCTAGGTCGCGCTCTAACTATGGCTACACCTTC.

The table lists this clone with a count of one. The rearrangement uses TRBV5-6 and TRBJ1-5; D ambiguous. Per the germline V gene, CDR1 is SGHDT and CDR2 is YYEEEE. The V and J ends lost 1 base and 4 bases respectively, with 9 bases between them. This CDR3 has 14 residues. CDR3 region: CASSLISANQPQHF. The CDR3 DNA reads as TGTGCCAGCAGCTTGATCAGTGCTAATCAGCCCCAGCATTTT.

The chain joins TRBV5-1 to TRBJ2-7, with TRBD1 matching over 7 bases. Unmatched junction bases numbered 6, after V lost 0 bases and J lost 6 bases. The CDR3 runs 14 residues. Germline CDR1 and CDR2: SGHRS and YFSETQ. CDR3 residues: CASSLGQGFSEQYF. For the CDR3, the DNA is TGCGCCAGCAGCTTGGGACAGGGTTTTTCCGAGCAGTACTTC.

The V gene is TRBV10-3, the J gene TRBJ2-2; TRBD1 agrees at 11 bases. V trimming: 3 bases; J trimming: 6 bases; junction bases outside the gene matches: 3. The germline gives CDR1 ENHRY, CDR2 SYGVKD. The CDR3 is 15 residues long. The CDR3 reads CAISEGQGASGELFF. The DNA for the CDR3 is TGTGCCATCAGTGAAGGACAGGGGGCATCCGGGGAGCTGTTTTTT.

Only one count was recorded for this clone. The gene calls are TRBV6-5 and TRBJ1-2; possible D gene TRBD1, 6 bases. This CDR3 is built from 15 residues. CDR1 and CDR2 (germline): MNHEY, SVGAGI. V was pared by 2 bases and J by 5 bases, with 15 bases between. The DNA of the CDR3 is TGTGCCAGCAGTTACGCGGGGGGCCTGGGGTATGGCTACACCTTC. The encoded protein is CASSYAGGLGYGYTF.

CDR3 bases: TGTGCCAGTTGTTGGACAGGGGGACACGAGGAAGCTTTCTTT. As protein: CASCWTGGHEEAFF. The chain is built from TRBV19 and TRBJ1-1; 10 bases line up with TRBD1. Germline CDR1 and CDR2: LNHDA and SQIVND (reference sequence). The CDR3 extends over 14 amino acids. Trimming at V came to 8 bases and at J to 8 bases, leaving 11 bases not matched to a gene.

The CDR3 nucleotides read TGTGCCTGGAGCCGAGAGGAAAAACTGTTTTTT. It specifies CAWSREEKLFF. The chain employs TRBV30 and TRBJ1-4; D is undetermined. The ends were cut back, 3 bases at V and 8 bases at J, with 7 bases in the middle. Germline V gene sequence: CDR1 GTSNPN, CDR2 SVGIG (reference sequence). The CDR3 loop spans 11 amino acids.

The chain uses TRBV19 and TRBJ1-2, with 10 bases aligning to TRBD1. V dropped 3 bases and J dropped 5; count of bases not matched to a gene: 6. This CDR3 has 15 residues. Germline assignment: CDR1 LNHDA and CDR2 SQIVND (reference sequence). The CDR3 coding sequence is TGTGCCAGTAGTATTCTCCGGGACAGGGGTTATGGCTACACCTTC. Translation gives CASSILRDRGYGYTF.

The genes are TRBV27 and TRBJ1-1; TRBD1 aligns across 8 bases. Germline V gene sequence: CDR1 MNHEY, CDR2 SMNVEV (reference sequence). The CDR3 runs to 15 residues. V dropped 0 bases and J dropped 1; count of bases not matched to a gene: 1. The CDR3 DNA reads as TGTGCCAGCAGTTTATCTGGGACAGGGAACACTGAAGCTTTCTTT. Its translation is CASSLSGTGNTEAFF.

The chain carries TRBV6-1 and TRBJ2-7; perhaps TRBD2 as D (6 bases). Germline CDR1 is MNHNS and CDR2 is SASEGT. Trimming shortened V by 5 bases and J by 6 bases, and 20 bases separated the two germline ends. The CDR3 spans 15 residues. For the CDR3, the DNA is TGTGCCAGCAGTATCCTCGGGGACTCCGGATCCGAGCAGTACTTC. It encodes CASSILGDSGSEQYF.

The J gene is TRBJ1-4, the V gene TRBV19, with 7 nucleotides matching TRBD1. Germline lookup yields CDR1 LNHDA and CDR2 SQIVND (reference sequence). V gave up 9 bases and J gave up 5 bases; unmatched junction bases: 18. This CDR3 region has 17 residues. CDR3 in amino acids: CASRRTGAALSNEKLFF. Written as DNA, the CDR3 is TGTGCCAGCCGGAGAACAGGGGCCGCGCTTTCGAATGAAAAACTGTTTTTT.

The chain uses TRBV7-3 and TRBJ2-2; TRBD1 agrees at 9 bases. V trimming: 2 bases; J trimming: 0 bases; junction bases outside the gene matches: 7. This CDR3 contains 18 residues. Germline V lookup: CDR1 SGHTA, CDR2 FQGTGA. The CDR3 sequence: CASSLRPQGASNTGELFF. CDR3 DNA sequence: TGTGCCAGCAGCTTACGCCCACAGGGGGCTTCGAACACCGGGGAGCTGTTTTTT.

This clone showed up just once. The DNA of the CDR3 is TGCAGCGCCAGAACTAGCGACAAAAACGAGCAGTACTTC. It encodes CSARTSDKNEQYF. The chain joins TRBV29-1 to TRBJ2-7; 7 nucleotides line up with TRBD2. Germline trimming cut 7 bases from V and 5 bases from J; bases unmatched to any gene: 11. Germline V gene lookup returns CDR1 SQVTM and CDR2 ANQGSEA. This CDR3 comprises 13 residues.

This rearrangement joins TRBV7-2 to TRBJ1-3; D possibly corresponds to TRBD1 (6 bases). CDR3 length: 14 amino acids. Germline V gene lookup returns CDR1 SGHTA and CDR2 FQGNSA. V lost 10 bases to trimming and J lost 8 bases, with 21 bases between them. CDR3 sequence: CATPRWGRGDTIYF. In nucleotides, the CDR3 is TGTGCCACACCCCGATGGGGGCGCGGAGACACCATATATTTT.

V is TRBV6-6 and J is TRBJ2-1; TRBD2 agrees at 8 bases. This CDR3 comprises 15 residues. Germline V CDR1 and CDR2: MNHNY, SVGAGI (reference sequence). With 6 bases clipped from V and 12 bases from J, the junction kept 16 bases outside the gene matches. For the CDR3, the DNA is TGTGCCAGCAGACCCCAAGGTAGCGGGGTAAGGCGGCAGTTCTTC. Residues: CASRPQGSGVRRQFF.

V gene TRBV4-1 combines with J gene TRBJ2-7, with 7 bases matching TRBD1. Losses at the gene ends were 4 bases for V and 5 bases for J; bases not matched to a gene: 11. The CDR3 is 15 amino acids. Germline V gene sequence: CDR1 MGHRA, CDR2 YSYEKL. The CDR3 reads CASSPVGRGKDEQYF. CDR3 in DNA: TGCGCCAGCAGCCCCGTAGGCAGGGGGAAAGACGAGCAGTACTTC.

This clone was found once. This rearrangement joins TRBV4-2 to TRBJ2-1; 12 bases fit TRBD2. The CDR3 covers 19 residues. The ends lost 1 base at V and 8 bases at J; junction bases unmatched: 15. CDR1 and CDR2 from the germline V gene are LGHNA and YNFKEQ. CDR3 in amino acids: CASSQGSLAGGPGSDEQFF. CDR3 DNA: TGTGCCAGCAGCCAAGGGTCGCTAGCGGGGGGGCCCGGGAGCGATGAGCAGTTCTTC.

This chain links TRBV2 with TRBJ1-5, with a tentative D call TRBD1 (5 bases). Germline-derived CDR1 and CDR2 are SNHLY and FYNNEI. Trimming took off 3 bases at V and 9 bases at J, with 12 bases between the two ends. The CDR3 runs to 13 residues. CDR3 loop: CASSDDGARPQHF. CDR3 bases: TGTGCCAGCAGTGATGATGGGGCACGGCCCCAGCATTTT.

CDR3 sequence reads: CASSQGDRHTEAFF. The DNA for the CDR3 is TGTGCCAGCAGCCAGGGTGACAGGCACACTGAAGCTTTCTTT. The V call is TRBV4-2, the J call TRBJ1-1; the D gene is possibly TRBD1 (6 bases). The CDR3 loop spans 14 amino acids. Trimming stripped 3 bases from V and 3 bases from J, with 11 bases between. Germline CDR1 LGHNA, CDR2 YNFKEQ.

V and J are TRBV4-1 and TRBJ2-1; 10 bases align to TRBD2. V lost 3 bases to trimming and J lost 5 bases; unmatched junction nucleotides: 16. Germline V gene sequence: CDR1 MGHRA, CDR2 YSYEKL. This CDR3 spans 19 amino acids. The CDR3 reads CASSHVPGGVAGGNNEQFF. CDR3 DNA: TGCGCCAGCAGCCATGTCCCTGGGGGGGTAGCGGGGGGAAACAATGAGCAGTTCTTC.

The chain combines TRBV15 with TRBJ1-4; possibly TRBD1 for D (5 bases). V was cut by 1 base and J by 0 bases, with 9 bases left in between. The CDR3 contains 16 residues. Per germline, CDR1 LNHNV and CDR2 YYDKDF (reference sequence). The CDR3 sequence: CATSRVTGATNEKLFF. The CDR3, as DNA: TGTGCCACCAGCAGAGTTACAGGCGCAACTAATGAAAAACTGTTTTTT.

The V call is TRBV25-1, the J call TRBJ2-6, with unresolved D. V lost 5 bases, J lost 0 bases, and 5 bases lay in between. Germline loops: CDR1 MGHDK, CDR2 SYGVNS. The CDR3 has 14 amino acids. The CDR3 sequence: CASSTNSGANVLTF. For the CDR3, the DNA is TGTGCCAGCAGTACTAACTCTGGGGCCAACGTCCTGACTTTC.